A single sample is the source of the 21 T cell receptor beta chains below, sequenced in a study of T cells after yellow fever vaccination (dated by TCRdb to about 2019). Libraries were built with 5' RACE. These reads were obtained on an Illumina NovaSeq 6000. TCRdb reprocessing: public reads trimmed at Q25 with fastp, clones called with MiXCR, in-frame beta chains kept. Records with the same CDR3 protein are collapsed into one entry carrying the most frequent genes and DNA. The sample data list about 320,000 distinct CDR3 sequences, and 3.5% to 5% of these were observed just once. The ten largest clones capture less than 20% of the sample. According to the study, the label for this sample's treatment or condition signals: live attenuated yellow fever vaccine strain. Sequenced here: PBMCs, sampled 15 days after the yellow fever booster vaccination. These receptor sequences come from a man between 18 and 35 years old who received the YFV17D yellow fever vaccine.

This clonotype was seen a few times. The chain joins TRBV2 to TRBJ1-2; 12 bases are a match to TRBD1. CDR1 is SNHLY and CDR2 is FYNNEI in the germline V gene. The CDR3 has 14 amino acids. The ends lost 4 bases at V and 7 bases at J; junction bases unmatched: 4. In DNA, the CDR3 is TGTGCCAGCAGTGGGGGACAGGGGGCCTTTGGCTACACCTTC. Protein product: CASSGGQGAFGYTF.

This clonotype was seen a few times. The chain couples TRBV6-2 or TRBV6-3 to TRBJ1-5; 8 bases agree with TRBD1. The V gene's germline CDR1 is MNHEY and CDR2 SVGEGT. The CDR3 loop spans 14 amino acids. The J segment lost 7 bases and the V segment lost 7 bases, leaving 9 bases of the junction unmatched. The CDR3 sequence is CASTSTGDEQPQHF. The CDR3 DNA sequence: TGTGCCAGCACTTCGACAGGGGATGAACAGCCCCAGCATTTT.

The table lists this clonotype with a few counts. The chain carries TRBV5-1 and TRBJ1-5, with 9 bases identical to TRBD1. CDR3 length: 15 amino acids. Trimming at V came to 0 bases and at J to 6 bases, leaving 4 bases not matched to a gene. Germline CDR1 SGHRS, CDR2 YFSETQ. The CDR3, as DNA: TGCGCCAGCAGCTTGGAAGGGACAGGGAGTCAGCCCCAGCATTTT. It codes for CASSLEGTGSQPQHF.

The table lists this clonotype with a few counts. CDR3 nucleotides: TGTGCCACCAGTGACCCTTCGACACGGCCAGATACGCAGTATTTT. Translation gives CATSDPSTRPDTQYF. The chain uses TRBV24-1 and TRBJ2-3, with no clear D. The V end lost 4 bases, the J end lost 4 bases, and 14 bases lay between the germline ends. This CDR3 comprises 15 residues. Germline CDR1 reads KGHDR; CDR2 reads SFDVKD.

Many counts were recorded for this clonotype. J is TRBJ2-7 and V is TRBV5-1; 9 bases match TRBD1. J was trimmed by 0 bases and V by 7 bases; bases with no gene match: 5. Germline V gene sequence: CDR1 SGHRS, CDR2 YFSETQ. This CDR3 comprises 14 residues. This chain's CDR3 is CASRGTGSSYEQYV. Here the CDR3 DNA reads TGCGCCAGCCGCGGGACAGGGAGCTCCTACGAGCAGTACGTC.

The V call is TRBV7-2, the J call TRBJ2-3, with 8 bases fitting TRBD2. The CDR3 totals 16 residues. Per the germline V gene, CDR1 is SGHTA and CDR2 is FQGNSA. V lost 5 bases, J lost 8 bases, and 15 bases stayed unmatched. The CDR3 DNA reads TGTGCCAGCAGCCCCAGACGGGGGGGCTCTGGGGGTACGCAGTATTTT. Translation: CASSPRRGGSGGTQYF.

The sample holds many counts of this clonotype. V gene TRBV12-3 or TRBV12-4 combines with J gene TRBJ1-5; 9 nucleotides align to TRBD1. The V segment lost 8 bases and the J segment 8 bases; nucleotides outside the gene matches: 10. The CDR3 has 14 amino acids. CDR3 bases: TGTGCCAGCGGTCAATGGGACAGGGATGAGCCCCAGCATTTT. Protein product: CASGQWDRDEPQHF.

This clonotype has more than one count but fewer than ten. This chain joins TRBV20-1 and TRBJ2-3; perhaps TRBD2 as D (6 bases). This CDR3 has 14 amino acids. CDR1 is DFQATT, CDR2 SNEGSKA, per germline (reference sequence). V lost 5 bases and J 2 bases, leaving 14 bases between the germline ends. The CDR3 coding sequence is TGCAGTGCTGTTAGCGGACCAACCACAGATACGCAGTATTTT. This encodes CSAVSGPTTDTQYF.

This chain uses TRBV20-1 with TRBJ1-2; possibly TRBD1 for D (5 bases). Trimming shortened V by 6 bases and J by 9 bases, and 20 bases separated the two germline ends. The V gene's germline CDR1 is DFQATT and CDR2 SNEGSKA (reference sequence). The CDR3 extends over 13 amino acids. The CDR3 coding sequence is TGCAGTGCAAACTTCGGGGCGGGGTTCAGCTACACCTTC. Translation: CSANFGAGFSYTF.

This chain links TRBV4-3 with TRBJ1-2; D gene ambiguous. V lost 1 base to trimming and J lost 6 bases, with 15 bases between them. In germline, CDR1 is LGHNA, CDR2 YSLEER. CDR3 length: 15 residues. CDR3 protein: CASSQVGRPLNGYTF. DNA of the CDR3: TGCGCCAGCAGCCAAGTAGGCAGGCCGCTTAATGGCTACACCTTC.

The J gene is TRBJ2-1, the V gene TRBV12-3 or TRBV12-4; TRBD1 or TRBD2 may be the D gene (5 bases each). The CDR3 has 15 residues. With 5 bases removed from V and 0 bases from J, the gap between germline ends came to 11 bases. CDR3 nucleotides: TGTGCCAGCAGTGGGGACGGAGACTCCTACAATGAGCAGTTCTTC. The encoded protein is CASSGDGDSYNEQFF.

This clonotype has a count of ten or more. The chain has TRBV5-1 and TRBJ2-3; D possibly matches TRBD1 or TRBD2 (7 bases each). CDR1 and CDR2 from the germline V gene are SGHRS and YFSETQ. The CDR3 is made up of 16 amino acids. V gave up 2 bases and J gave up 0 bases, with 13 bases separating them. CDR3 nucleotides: TGCGCCAGCAGCTTTCTCCAGGGGGGGAGCACAGATACGCAGTATTTT. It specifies CASSFLQGGSTDTQYF.

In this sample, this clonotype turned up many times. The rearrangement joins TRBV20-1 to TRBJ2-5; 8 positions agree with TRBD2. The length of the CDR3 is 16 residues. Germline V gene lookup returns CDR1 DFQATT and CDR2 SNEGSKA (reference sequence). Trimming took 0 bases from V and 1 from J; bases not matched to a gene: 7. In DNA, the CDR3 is TGCAGTGCTAGAGATCTCTTTCGGGGGGGCCAAGAGACCCAGTACTTC. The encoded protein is CSARDLFRGGQETQYF.

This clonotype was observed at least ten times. CDR3 DNA sequence: TGTGCCAGCAGCCCACGCTCGGGGGGTACCGGGGAGCTGTTTTTT. This codes for CASSPRSGGTGELFF. The chain joins TRBV11-2 to TRBJ2-2, with TRBD2 identical over 7 bases. The germline CDR1 and CDR2 sequences are SGHAT and FQNNGV. Germline trimming cut 5 bases from V and 5 bases from J; bases unmatched to any gene: 8. The CDR3 extends over 15 amino acids.

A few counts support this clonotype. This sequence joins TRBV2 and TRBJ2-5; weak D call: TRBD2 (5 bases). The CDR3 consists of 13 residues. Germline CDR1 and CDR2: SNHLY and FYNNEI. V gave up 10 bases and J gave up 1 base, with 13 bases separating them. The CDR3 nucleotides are TGTGCCACCACAAAAGGGAGCCAAGAGACCCAGTACTTC. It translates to CATTKGSQETQYF.

DNA for the CDR3: TGCGCCAGCAGCTTTTTACTAGCGGGGACTAGCACAGATACGCAGTATTTT. Protein: CASSFLLAGTSTDTQYF. The chain recombines TRBV5-1 with TRBJ2-3; TRBD2 matches 10 bases. This CDR3 contains 17 residues. From germline, CDR1 is SGHRS and CDR2 YFSETQ. The junction had 6 bases not matched to a gene; V was cut back by 2 bases and J by 0 bases.

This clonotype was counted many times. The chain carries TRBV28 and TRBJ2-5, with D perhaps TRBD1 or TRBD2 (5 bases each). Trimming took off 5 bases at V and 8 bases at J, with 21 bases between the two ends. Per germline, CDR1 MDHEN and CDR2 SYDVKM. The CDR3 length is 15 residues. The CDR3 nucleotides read TGTGCCAGCAGTAACTCCGGGACGCAGCCCCGTACCCAGTACTTC. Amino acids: CASSNSGTQPRTQYF. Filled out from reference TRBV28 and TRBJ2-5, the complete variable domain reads DVKVTQSSRYLVKRTGEKVFLECVQDMDHENMFWYRQDPGLGLRLIYFSYDVKMKEKGDIPEGYSVSREKKERFSLILESASTNQTSMYLCASSNSGTQPRTQYFGPGTRLLVL.

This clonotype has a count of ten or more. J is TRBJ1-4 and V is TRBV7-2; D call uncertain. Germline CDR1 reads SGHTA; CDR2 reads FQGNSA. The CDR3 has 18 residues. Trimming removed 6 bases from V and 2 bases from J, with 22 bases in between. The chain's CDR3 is CASSPLNGMGGTNEKLFF. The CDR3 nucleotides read TGTGCCAGCAGTCCTCTCAATGGGATGGGAGGGACTAATGAAAAACTGTTTTTT.

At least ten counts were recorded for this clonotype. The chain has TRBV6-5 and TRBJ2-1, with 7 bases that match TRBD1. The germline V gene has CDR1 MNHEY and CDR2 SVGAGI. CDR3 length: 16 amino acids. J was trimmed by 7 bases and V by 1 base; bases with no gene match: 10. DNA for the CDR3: TGTGCCAGCAGTTACTACTACGGGACAGCACAAAATGAGCAGTTCTTC. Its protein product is CASSYYYGTAQNEQFF.

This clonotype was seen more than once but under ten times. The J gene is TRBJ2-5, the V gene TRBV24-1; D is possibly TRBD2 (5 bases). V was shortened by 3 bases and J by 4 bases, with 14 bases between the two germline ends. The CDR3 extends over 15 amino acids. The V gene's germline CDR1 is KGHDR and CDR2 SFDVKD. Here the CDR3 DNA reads TGTGCCACCAGTGATACCCGGGATTCGGTAGAGACCCAGTACTTC. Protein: CATSDTRDSVETQYF.

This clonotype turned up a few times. CDR3 protein: CASSQGAGESSPLHF. As DNA, the CDR3 is TGCGCCAGCAGCCAAGGGGCGGGGGAGTCGTCACCCCTCCACTTT. This chain uses TRBV4-1 with TRBJ1-6; weak D call: TRBD1 (5 bases). CDR3 length: 15 residues. Germline V gene sequence: CDR1 MGHRA, CDR2 YSYEKL. V was cut by 1 base and J by 10 bases, with 14 bases left in between.